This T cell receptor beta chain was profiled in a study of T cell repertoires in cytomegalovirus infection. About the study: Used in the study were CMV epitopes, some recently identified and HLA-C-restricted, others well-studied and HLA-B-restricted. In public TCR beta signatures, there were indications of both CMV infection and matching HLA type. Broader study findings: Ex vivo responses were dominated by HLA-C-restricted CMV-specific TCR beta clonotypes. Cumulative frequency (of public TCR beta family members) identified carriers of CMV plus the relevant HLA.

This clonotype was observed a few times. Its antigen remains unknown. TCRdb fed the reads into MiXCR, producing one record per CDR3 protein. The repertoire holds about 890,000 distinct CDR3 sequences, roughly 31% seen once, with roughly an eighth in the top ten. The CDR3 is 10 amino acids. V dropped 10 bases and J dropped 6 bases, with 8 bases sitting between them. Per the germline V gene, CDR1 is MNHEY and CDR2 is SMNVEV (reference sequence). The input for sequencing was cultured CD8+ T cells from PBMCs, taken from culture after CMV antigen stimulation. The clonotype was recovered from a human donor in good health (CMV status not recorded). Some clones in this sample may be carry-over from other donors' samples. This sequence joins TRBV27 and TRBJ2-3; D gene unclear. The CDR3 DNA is TGTGCCACCGTATCGGATACGCAGTATTTT. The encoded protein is CATVSDTQYF.